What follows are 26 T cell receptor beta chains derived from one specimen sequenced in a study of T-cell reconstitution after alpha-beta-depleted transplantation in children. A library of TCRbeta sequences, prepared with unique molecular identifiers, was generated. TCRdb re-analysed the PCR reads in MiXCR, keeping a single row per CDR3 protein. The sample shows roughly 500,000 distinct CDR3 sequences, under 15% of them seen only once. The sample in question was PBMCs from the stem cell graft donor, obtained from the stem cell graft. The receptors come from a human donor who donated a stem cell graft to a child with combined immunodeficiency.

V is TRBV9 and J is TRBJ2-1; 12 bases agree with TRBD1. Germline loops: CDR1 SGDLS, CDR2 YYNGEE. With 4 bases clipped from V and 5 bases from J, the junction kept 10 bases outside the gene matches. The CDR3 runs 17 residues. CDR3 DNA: TGTGCCAGCAGCTCCCAGGCGGGACAGGGGGCCCACAATGAGCAGTTCTTC. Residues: CASSSQAGQGAHNEQFF.

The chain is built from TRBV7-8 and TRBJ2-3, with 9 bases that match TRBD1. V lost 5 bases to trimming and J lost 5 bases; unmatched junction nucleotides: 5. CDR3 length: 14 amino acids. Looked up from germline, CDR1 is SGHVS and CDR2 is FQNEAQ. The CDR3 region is CASSTTGGRDTQYF. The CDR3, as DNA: TGTGCCAGCAGCACAACAGGGGGCCGAGATACGCAGTATTTT.

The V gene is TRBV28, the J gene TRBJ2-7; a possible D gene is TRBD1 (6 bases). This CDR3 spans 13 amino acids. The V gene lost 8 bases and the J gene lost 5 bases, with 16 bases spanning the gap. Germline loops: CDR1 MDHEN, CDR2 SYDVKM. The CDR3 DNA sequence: TGTGCCAGCTATACAGGGTCCGTGGACGAGCAGTACTTC. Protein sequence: CASYTGSVDEQYF.

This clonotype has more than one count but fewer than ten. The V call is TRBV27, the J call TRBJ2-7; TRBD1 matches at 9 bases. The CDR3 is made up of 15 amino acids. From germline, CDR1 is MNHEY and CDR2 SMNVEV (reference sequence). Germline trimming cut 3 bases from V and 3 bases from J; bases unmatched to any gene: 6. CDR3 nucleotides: TGTGCCAGCAGTTTCACAGGACAGGGGATCTACGAGCAGTACTTC. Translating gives CASSFTGQGIYEQYF.

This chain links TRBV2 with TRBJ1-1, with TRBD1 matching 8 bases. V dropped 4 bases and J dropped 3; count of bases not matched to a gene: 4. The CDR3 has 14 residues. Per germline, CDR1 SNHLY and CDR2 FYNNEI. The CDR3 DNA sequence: TGTGCCAGCAGTGGGCCGACAGGGGACACTGAAGCTTTCTTT. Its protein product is CASSGPTGDTEAFF.

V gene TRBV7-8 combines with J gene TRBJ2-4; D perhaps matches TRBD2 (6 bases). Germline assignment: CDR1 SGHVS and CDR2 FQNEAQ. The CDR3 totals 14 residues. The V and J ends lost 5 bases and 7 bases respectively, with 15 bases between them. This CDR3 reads CASSPDYIKNIQYF. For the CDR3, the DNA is TGTGCCAGCAGCCCGGACTACATAAAGAACATTCAGTACTTC.

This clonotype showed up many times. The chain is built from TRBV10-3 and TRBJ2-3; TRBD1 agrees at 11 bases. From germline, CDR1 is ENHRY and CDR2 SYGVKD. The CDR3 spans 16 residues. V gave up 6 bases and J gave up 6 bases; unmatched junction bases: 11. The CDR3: CAIRGLDRGHLDTQYF. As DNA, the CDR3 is TGTGCCATCAGAGGCCTGGACAGGGGGCATCTGGATACGCAGTATTTT.

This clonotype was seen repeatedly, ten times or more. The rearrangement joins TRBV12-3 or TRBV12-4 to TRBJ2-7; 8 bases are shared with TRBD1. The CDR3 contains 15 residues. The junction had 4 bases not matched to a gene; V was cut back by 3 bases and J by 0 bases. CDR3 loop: CASSLAGGDSYEQYF. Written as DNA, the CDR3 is TGTGCCAGCAGTTTGGCAGGGGGCGACTCCTACGAGCAGTACTTC.

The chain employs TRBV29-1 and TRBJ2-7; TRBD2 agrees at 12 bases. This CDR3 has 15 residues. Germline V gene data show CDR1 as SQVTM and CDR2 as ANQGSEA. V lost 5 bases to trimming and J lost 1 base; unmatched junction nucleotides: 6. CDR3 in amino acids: CSVKTGTSGSYEQYF. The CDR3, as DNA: TGCAGCGTTAAAACCGGGACTAGCGGGTCCTACGAGCAGTACTTC.

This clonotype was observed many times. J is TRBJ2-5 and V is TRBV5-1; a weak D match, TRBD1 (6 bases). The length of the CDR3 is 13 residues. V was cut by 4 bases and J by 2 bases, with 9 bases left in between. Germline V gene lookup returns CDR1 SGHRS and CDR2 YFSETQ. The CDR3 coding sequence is TGCGCCAGCAGCGCCGGACAGCAAGAGACCCAGTACTTC. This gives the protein CASSAGQQETQYF.

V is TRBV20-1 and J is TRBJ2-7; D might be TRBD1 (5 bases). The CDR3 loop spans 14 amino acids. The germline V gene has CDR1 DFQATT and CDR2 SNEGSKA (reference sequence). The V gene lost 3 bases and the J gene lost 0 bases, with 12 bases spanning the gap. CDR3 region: CSARAGLSSYEQYF. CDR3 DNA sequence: TGCAGTGCTAGGGCAGGGTTGAGCTCCTACGAGCAGTACTTC.

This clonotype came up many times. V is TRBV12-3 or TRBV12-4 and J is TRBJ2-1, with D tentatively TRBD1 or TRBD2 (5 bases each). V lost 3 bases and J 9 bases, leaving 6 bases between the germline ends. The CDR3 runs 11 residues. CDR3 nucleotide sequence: TGTGCCAGCAGTTTCGGGGCTGAGCAGTTCTTC. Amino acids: CASSFGAEQFF.

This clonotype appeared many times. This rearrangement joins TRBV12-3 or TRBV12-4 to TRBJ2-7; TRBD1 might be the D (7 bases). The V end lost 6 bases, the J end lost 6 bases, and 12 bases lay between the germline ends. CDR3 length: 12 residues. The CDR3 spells CASSPRGVEQYF. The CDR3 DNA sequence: TGTGCCAGCAGCCCCAGGGGGGTCGAGCAGTACTTC.

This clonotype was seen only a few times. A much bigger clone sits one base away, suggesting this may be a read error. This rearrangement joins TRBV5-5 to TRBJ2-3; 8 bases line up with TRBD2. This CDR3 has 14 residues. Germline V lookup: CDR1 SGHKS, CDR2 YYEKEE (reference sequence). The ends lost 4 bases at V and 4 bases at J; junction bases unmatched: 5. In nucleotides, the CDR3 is TGTGCCAGCAGCCAGGGACTAGTTGCAGATACGCAGTATTTT. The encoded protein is CASSQGLVADTQYF.

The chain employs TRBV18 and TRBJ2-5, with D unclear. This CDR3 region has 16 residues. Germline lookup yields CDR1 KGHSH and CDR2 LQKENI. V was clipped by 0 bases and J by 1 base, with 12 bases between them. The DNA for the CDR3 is TGTGCCAGCTCACCACCAGTCCCACTACTCCAAGAGACCCAGTACTTC. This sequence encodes CASSPPVPLLQETQYF.

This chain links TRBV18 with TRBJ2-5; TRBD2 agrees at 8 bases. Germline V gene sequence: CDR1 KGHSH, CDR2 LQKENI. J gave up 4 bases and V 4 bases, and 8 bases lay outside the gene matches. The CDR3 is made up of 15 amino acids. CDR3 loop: CASSRGAGDGETQYF. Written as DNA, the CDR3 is TGTGCCAGCTCACGAGGAGCGGGAGATGGAGAGACCCAGTACTTC.

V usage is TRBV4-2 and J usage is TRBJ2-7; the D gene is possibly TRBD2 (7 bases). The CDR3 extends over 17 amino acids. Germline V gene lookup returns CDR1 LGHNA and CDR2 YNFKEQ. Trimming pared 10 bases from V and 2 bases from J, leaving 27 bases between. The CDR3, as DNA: TGTGCCATGGGCCCCGGGCCAGGGACAAGCGGGACCTACGAGCAGTACTTC. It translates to CAMGPGPGTSGTYEQYF.

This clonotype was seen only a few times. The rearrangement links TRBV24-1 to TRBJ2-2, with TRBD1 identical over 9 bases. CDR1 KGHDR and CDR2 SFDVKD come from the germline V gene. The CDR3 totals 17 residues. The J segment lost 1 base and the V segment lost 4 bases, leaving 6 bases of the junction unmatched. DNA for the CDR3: TGTGCCACCAGTGACTCAGACAGGGGGTGGAACACCGGGGAGCTGTTTTTT. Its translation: CATSDSDRGWNTGELFF.

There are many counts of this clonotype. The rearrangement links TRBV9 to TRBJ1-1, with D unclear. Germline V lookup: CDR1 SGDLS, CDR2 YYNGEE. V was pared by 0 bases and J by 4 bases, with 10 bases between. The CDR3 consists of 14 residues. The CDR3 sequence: CASSVDVFRTEAFF. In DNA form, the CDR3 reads TGTGCCAGCAGCGTAGATGTGTTTCGCACTGAAGCTTTCTTT.

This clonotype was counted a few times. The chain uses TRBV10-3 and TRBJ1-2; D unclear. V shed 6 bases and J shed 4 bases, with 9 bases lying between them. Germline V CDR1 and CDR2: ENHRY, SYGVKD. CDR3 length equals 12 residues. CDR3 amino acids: CAIRINFYGYTF. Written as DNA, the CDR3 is TGTGCCATCAGGATCAATTTCTATGGCTACACCTTC.

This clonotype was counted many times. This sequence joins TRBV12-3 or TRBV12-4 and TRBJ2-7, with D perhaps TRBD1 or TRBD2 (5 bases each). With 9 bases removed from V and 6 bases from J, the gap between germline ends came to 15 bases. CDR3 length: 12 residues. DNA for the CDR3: TGTGCCAGTACGGGACGGCTCGGCGAGCAGTACTTC. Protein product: CASTGRLGEQYF.

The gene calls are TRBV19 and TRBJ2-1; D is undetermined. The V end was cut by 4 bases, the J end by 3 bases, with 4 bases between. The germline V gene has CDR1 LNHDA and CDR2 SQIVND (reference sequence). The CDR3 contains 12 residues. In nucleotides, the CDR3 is TGTGCCAGTAGTAGGCTCTACAATGAGCAGTTCTTC. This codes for CASSRLYNEQFF.

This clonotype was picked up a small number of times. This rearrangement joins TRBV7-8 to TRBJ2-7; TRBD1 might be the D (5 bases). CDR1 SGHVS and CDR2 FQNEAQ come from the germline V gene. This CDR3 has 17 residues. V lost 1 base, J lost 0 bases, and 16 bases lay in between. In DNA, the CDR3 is TGTGCCAGCAGCTTAGGGCTTGGGCAGGGATACTCCTACGAGCAGTACTTC. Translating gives CASSLGLGQGYSYEQYF.

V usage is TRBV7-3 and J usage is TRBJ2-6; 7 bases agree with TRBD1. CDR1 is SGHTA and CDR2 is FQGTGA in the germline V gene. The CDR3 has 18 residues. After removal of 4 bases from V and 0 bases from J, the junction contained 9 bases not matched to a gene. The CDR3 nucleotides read TGTGCCAGCAGCTCAACCGGGACAGCACCCTCTGGGGCCAACGTCCTGACTTTC. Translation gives CASSSTGTAPSGANVLTF.

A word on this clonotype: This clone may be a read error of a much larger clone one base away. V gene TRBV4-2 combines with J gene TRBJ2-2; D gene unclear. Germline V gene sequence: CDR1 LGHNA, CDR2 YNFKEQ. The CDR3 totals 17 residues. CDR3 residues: CAISHLPVPSRIGELFF. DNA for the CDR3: TGTGCCATCAGCCACTTGCCCGTCCCATCGAGGATCGGGGAGCTGTTTTTT.

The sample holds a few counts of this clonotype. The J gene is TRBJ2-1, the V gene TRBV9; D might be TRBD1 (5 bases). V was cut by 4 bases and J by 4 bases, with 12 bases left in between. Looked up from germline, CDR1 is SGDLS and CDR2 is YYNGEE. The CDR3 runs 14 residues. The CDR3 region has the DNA TGTGCCAGCAGCATAGCACAGGTGTACAATGAGCAGTTCTTC. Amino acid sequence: CASSIAQVYNEQFF.